The sequence of this T cell receptor (beta chain) was determined in a study of cytomegalovirus exposure and HLA in healthy donors. Study overall: Earlier sequencing of 150 million to 200 million T cells yielded roughly 100 million unique TCR beta sequences.

Each donor was nominally healthy when sampled (though unrecorded immune exposures were likely). The CDR3 has 12 residues. Looked up from germline, CDR1 is SGHRS and CDR2 is YFSETQ. V dropped 0 bases and J dropped 7 bases, with 7 bases sitting between them. PCR employed 60 Vbeta and 13 Jbeta primers. Here immunoSEQ multiplex PCR was the method, and the copy in TCRdb shows in-frame clones only, minus some. The sample yields some 40,000 clones, almost 70% seen once. The TCR was taken from a man aged 35 to 55 in good health and CMV-seronegative. The genes are TRBV5-1 and TRBJ1-2; D gene ambiguous. Sequenced sample: PBMCs. CDR3: CASSLDRFGYTF. As DNA, the CDR3 is TGCGCCAGCAGCTTGGATAGATTTGGCTACACCTTC.